The clone carrying this T cell receptor (beta chain) has only one observation. Its antigen remains unidentified. This record belongs to a study of blood T cells in healthy people across ages. General study results and limits: A roughly linear fall in TCR beta diversity per million T cells was seen with increasing age. Long-lived donors had more naive CD4+ cells and higher diversity than aged donors.

With a J-beta primer mix and a sample-barcoded 5' primer, a second PCR ran about 7 to 12 cycles. Each CDR3 protein is one row after TCRdb ran MiXCR on the 5' RACE reads. The repertoire holds hundreds of thousands of distinct CDR3 sequences, 45% to 70% seen once, with 20% to 30% in the top ten. The CDR3 is 17 residues long. V usage is TRBV12-3 or TRBV12-4 and J usage is TRBJ2-4; D not certain. The tail of the sequence fits TRBJ2-7 better, so the J call may be wrong. This clonotype was sampled from a man aged 40-50 years in good health. Sequencing was done on a sample of blood. CDR3 amino acids: CASSLFSPLGTAYEQYF. The CDR3, as DNA: TGTGCCAGCAGTTTATTTTCCCCGCTGGGAACCGCCTACGAGCAGTACTTC.